This T cell receptor beta chain was recovered during a study of blood T cell repertoires in COVID-19. Study summary: Donors in the United States, Italy and Spain gave samples during acute or convalescent COVID-19.

The CDR3 consists of 15 residues. Germline lookup yields CDR1 SGDLS and CDR2 YYNGEE. Trimming cost V 0 bases and J 4 bases; bases outside gene matches: 3. This clone was picked up one time. Under the authors' procedure: Cell counts per sample came from amplifying reference gene primers. Clones were read by immunoSEQ multiplex PCR, and TCRdb kept only the in-frame ones, dropping some. Clone size and the V and J calls come from that table; the DNA yielded D and trimming. This table has over 150,000 clones, approximately 90% appearing once. Specimen: peripheral blood. This chain uses TRBV9 with TRBJ1-4; 7 nucleotides align to TRBD1. The clonotype originates from a man aged 18 to 30 with acute or convalescent COVID-19. The CDR3: CASSVGQGVNEKLFF. The CDR3 nucleotides are TGTGCCAGCAGCGTAGGTCAGGGGGTTAATGAAAAACTGTTTTTT.